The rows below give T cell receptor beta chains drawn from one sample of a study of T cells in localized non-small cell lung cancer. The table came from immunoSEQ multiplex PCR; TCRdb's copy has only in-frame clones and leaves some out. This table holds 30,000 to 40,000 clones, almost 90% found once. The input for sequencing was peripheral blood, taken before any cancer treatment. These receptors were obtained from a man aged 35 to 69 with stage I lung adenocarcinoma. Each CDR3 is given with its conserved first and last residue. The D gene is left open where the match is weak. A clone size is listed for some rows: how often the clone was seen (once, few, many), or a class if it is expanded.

CDR3aa: CASSRTGGQETQYF; CDR3nt: TGCGCCAGCAGTCGGACTGGGGGCCAAGAGACCCAGTACTTC; j_gene: TRBJ2-5; d_gene: -; abundance: -; v_gene: TRBV5-1
CDR3aa: CASSGEGYGNEQFF; CDR3nt: TGTGCCAGCAGCGGGGAGGGATACGGTAATGAGCAGTTCTTC; j_gene: TRBJ2-1; d_gene: TRBD2; abundance: once; v_gene: TRBV5-6
CDR3aa: CASSTFGVYNEQFF; CDR3nt: TGTGCCAGTAGTACCTTCGGGGTTTACAATGAGCAGTTCTTC; j_gene: TRBJ2-1; d_gene: -; abundance: few; v_gene: TRBV19
CDR3aa: CASSGQGVGGEQFF; CDR3nt: TGTGCCAGTAGTGGACAGGGCGTCGGTGGTGAGCAGTTCTTC; j_gene: TRBJ2-1; d_gene: TRBD1; abundance: -; v_gene: TRBV19
CDR3aa: CASTLQGGNTEAFF; CDR3nt: TGTGCCAGCACTCTACAGGGCGGAAACACTGAAGCTTTCTTT; j_gene: TRBJ1-1; d_gene: -; abundance: -; v_gene: TRBV27
CDR3aa: CASSFTPGNEKLFF; CDR3nt: TGCGCCAGCAGCTTTACGCCTGGGAATGAAAAACTGTTTTTT; j_gene: TRBJ1-4; d_gene: -; abundance: -; v_gene: TRBV5-1
CDR3aa: CAISVAGPTNYGYTF; CDR3nt: TGTGCCATCAGTGTGGCAGGGCCCACTAACTATGGCTACACCTTC; j_gene: TRBJ1-2; d_gene: -; abundance: -; v_gene: TRBV10-3
CDR3aa: CASATRLNRPQHF; CDR3nt: TGTGCTAGTGCCACCCGCTTGAATCGGCCCCAGCATTTT; j_gene: TRBJ1-5; d_gene: -; abundance: once; v_gene: TRBV12-5
CDR3aa: CASSVGGTDSGNTIYF; CDR3nt: TGTGCCAGCAGCGTAGGGGGGACAGACTCTGGAAACACCATATATTTT; j_gene: TRBJ1-3; d_gene: TRBD1; abundance: -; v_gene: TRBV9
CDR3aa: CASSLGQGDEQFF; CDR3nt: TGTGCCAGCAGCTTAGGACAGGGTGATGAGCAGTTCTTC; j_gene: TRBJ2-1; d_gene: TRBD1; abundance: -; v_gene: TRBV11-2
CDR3aa: CASSPSEQYNEQFF; CDR3nt: TGCGCCAGCAGCCCTTCGGAGCAGTACAATGAGCAGTTCTTC; j_gene: TRBJ2-1; d_gene: -; abundance: -; v_gene: TRBV4-1
CDR3aa: CASSKYPGQSKQPQHF; CDR3nt: TGTGCCAGCAGCAAATACCCGGGACAGAGCAAACAGCCCCAGCATTTT; j_gene: TRBJ1-5; d_gene: TRBD1; abundance: -; v_gene: TRBV7-9
CDR3aa: CASSLGPGTFSGANVLTF; CDR3nt: TGCGCCAGCAGCTTGGGTCCCGGGACATTCTCTGGGGCCAACGTCCTGACTTTC; j_gene: TRBJ2-6; d_gene: -; abundance: -; v_gene: TRBV5-1
CDR3aa: CASSFRRAFEQYF; CDR3nt: TGTGCCAGCAGCTTTAGGCGGGCCTTCGAGCAGTACTTC; j_gene: TRBJ2-7; d_gene: -; abundance: -; v_gene: TRBV7-2
CDR3aa: CASSPTVGGGYTF; CDR3nt: TGTGCCAGCAGTCCTACCGTTGGGGGTGGCTACACCTTC; j_gene: TRBJ1-2; d_gene: -; abundance: -; v_gene: TRBV6-5
CDR3aa: CASSFLPPVGGAEAFF; CDR3nt: TGTGCCAGCAGCTTCCTTCCCCCCGTCGGAGGTGCTGAAGCTTTCTTT; j_gene: TRBJ1-1; d_gene: -; abundance: -; v_gene: TRBV5-6
CDR3aa: CASSGTGVINYGYTF; CDR3nt: TGTGCCAGCAGCGGAACAGGGGTCATTAACTATGGCTACACCTTC; j_gene: TRBJ1-2; d_gene: TRBD1; abundance: -; v_gene: TRBV5-6